This T cell receptor beta chain was sequenced during a study of control samples from healthy donors and cancer patients. Per germline, CDR1 SGHTA and CDR2 FQGNSA. With 2 bases clipped from V and 3 bases from J, the junction kept 6 bases outside the gene matches. This CDR3 comprises 16 residues. This table comes from immunoSEQ multiplex PCR, and its TCRdb copy is limited to in-frame clones, with some not included. The sample consists of 75,000 to 95,000 clones, roughly nine tenths of them appearing once. V is TRBV7-2 and J is TRBJ2-5; 10 bases are shared with TRBD2. The origin of this receptor is a woman aged 45 to 65 with colorectal cancer. Material: PBMCs. CDR3 residues: CASSLIKRGGEETQYF. The DNA of the CDR3 is TGTGCCAGCAGCTTAATCAAGCGGGGGGGAGAAGAGACCCAGTACTTC.